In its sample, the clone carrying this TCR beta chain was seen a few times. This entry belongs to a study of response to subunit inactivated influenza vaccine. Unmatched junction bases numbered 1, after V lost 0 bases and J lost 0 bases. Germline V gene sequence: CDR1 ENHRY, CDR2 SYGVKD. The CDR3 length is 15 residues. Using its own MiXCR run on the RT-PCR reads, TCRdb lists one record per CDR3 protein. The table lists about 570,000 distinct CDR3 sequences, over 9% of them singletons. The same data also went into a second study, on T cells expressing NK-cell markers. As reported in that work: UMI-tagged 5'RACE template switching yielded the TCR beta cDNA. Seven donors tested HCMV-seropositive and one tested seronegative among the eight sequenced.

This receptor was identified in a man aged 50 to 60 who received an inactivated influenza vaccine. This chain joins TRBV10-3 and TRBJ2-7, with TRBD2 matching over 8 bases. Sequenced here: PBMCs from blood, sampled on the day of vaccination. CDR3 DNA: TGTGCCATCAGTGAGTCGGGACTAGGCTCCTACGAGCAGTACTTC. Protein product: CAISESGLGSYEQYF.